The 18 T cell receptor beta chains reported below all come from one sample, sequenced in a study of regulatory T cells in long-lasting Graves disease. Time point in this sample: newly diagnosed GD, antithyroid drugs for less than 3 months. Extracted RNA from PBMCs served as the source of the TCR library. Relying on iRepertoire HTBI primers and Arm-PCR of CDR3 regions, the team built TCR beta libraries. In TCRdb, the multiplex PCR reads were re-called with MiXCR into one record per CDR3 protein. The sample includes some 560,000 distinct CDR3 sequences, around 16% of them seen just once. These sequences were also reported in another study, on T cells in Graves' hyperthyroidism and ophthalmopathy.

The sequencing used peripheral blood mononuclear cells (PBMCs), collected at new diagnosis, from a patient treated with antithyroid drugs. The receptors here all came from a woman aged 35 to 59 with Graves disease.

This clonotype occurred a few times. Here the CDR3 reads CASSLGGLGGNTEAFF. For the CDR3, the DNA is TGCGCCAGCAGCTTGGGGGGGCTCGGGGGGAACACTGAAGCTTTCTTT. V is TRBV5-1 and J is TRBJ1-1; perhaps TRBD1 as D (6 bases). Germline V gives CDR1 SGHRS, CDR2 YFSETQ. The CDR3 is 16 residues long. Trimming pared 0 bases from V and 1 base from J, leaving 13 bases between.

The table lists this clonotype with many counts. The chain uses TRBV28 and TRBJ2-4; TRBD2 might be the D (6 bases). CDR1 and CDR2 from the germline V gene are MDHEN and SYDVKM. This CDR3 comprises 12 residues. V was trimmed by 3 bases and J by 13 bases, leaving 13 bases between them. The chain's CDR3 is CASSFSVGGQYF. The CDR3 region has the DNA TGTGCCAGCAGTTTTAGTGTGGGGGGACAGTACTTC.

The chain combines TRBV12-3 or TRBV12-4 with TRBJ2-1, with D possibly being TRBD2 (7 bases). Trimming shortened V by 6 bases and J by 6 bases, and 15 bases separated the two germline ends. This CDR3 is 14 amino acids long. DNA of the CDR3: TGTGCCAGCAGGGCCGGGGGGCCCCTCAATGAGCAGTTCTTC. As protein: CASRAGGPLNEQFF.

The table lists this clonotype with many counts. The J gene is TRBJ1-1, the V gene TRBV12-3 or TRBV12-4; possible D gene TRBD1, 5 bases. This CDR3 has 14 residues. V was pared by 6 bases and J by 7 bases, with 18 bases between. CDR3 in amino acids: CASSEAGGIGEAFF. The CDR3 DNA follows: TGTGCCAGCAGCGAGGCGGGGGGGATCGGTGAAGCTTTCTTT.

This clonotype was counted between two and nine times. CDR3 sequence reads: CVPGPSSLNQPQHF. The CDR3 bases are TGTGTTCCGGGACCCTCATCTCTCAATCAGCCCCAGCATTTT. This chain connects TRBV3-1 to TRBJ1-5; a possible D gene is TRBD1 (5 bases). The CDR3 extends over 14 amino acids. The germline V gene has CDR1 LGHDT and CDR2 YNNKEL (reference sequence).

This clonotype was counted many times. The chain carries TRBV28 and TRBJ1-4; no reliable D call. V lost 3 bases, J lost 2 bases, and 10 bases lay in between. CDR1 MDHEN and CDR2 SYDVKM come from the germline V gene. This CDR3 spans 15 amino acids. The CDR3 is CASSLGSLTNEKLFF. CDR3 sequence (DNA): TGTGCCAGCAGTTTGGGTTCTCTCACTAATGAAAAACTGTTTTTT.

The rearrangement uses TRBV2 and TRBJ2-5; 8 bases fit TRBD1. Trimming removed 10 bases from V and 3 bases from J; junction bases left unmatched: 4. This CDR3 has 12 amino acids. Germline V CDR1 and CDR2: SNHLY, FYNNEI. The CDR3 protein is CAIKTGEETQYF. CDR3 nucleotide sequence: TGTGCCATCAAGACAGGGGAAGAGACCCAGTACTTC.

This clonotype is a singleton in its sample. A much larger clone lies a single base off, so this may be a read error. The rearrangement uses TRBV3-1 and TRBJ2-7; 9 bases align to TRBD1. With 4 bases clipped from V and 9 bases from J, the junction kept 10 bases outside the gene matches. From germline, CDR1 is LGHDT and CDR2 YNNKEL (reference sequence). CDR3 length: 14 residues. CDR3 sequence (DNA): TGTGCCAGCAGCCCCTCCGGGACAGGGCGCGGGCAGTACTTC. It encodes CASSPSGTGRGQYF.

The chain recombines TRBV7-8 with TRBJ2-2; the D gene is possibly TRBD1 (6 bases). CDR1 and CDR2 (germline): SGHVS, FQNEAQ. The germline V and J ends were trimmed by 1 base and 3 bases, with 15 bases remaining between them. CDR3 size: 17 residues. This CDR3 reads CASSLEWGQGHTGELFF. In DNA, the CDR3 is TGTGCCAGCAGCTTAGAATGGGGGCAGGGGCACACCGGGGAGCTGTTTTTT. Together with reference TRBV7-8 and TRBJ2-2, the CDR3 gives the full variable domain: GAGVSQSPRYKVAKRGQDVALRCDPISGHVSLFWYQQALGQGPEFLTYFQNEAQLDKSGLPSDRFFAERPEGSVSTLKIQRTQQEDSAVYLCASSLEWGQGHTGELFFGEGSRLTVL.

The chain carries TRBV5-6 and TRBJ2-3; 10 nucleotides agree with TRBD2. There are 17 residues in the CDR3. The V segment lost 0 bases and the J segment 1 base; nucleotides outside the gene matches: 5. Germline CDR1 is SGHDT and CDR2 is YYEEEE. The CDR3 region has the DNA TGTGCCAGCAGCTTGGCCCACGGACTAGCGGGCACAGATACGCAGTATTTT. It translates to CASSLAHGLAGTDTQYF.

This clonotype showed up just a few times. The chain is built from TRBV11-2 and TRBJ2-1; D remains unclear. The CDR3 extends over 14 amino acids. Per germline, CDR1 SGHAT and CDR2 FQNNGV. V lost 6 bases to trimming and J lost 2 bases, with 11 bases between them. The CDR3 protein is CASSYNPAYNEQFF. As DNA, the CDR3 is TGTGCCAGCAGTTATAACCCTGCCTACAATGAGCAGTTCTTC.

In this sample, this clonotype turned up many times. The V call is TRBV24-1, the J call TRBJ2-3; D is unresolved. The CDR3 is 14 residues long. V lost 2 bases and J lost 0, with 5 bases in between. Germline V gene sequence: CDR1 KGHDR, CDR2 SFDVKD. CDR3 in amino acids: CATSDYGSTDTQYF. CDR3 nucleotide sequence: TGTGCCACCAGTGATTATGGGAGCACAGATACGCAGTATTTT.

The chain carries TRBV7-3 and TRBJ2-3, with 9 positions matching TRBD1. Trimming removed 0 bases from V and 14 bases from J; junction bases left unmatched: 6. The CDR3 runs 13 residues. CDR1 is SGHTA, CDR2 FQGTGA, per germline. In nucleotides, the CDR3 is TGTGCCAGCAGCTTAACGGGACAGGGCCATCGGTATTTT. It is translated as CASSLTGQGHRYF.

A single count supports this clonotype. The CDR3 nucleotides are TGTGCTAGTGGTTTGGTACAGGGCCACTTTGGGCCCCAGCATTTT. It encodes CASGLVQGHFGPQHF. The V call is TRBV12-5, the J call TRBJ1-5; possible D gene TRBD1, 6 bases. The CDR3 totals 15 residues. Germline V gene lookup returns CDR1 LGHNT and CDR2 FRNRAP. The V end lost 0 bases, the J end lost 9 bases, and 15 bases lay between the germline ends.

In its sample, this clonotype was seen many times. The rearrangement uses TRBV11-2 and TRBJ1-4; D ambiguous. V shed 5 bases and J shed 0 bases, with 16 bases lying between them. The germline V gene encodes CDR1 SGHAT and CDR2 FQNNGV. This CDR3 region has 17 residues. The CDR3 DNA reads TGTGCCAGCAGCCGTAGGCAGTTACAGTCAACTAATGAAAAACTGTTTTTT. This translates into CASSRRQLQSTNEKLFF. The full variable domain, rest sourced from reference TRBV11-2 and TRBJ1-4, is EAGVAQSPRYKIIEKRQSVAFWCNPISGHATLYWYQQILGQGPKLLIQFQNNGVVDDSQLPKDRFSAERLKGVDSTLKIQPAKLEDSAVYLCASSRRQLQSTNEKLFFGSGTQLSVL.

The gene calls are TRBV28 and TRBJ2-3, with TRBD2 identical over 8 bases. Germline V lookup: CDR1 MDHEN, CDR2 SYDVKM. The CDR3 is 15 residues long. The V segment lost 1 base and the J segment 2 bases; nucleotides outside the gene matches: 2. The CDR3 DNA sequence: TGTGCCAGCAGTTTATCTAGCGGGCTCACAGATACGCAGTATTTT. Translating it yields CASSLSSGLTDTQYF. The variable domain in full, with the rest retrieved from reference TRBV28 and TRBJ2-3, is DVKVTQSSRYLVKRTGEKVFLECVQDMDHENMFWYRQDPGLGLRLIYFSYDVKMKEKGDIPEGYSVSREKKERFSLILESASTNQTSMYLCASSLSSGLTDTQYFGPGTRLTVL.

This clonotype has a count of ten or more. V and J are TRBV27 and TRBJ1-1, with D possibly TRBD1 on 5 matching bases. Between the trimmed V and J ends, which lost 3 bases and 4 bases, there was a span of 12 bases. CDR1 and CDR2 from the germline V gene are MNHEY and SMNVEV (reference sequence). This CDR3 is built from 14 residues. The CDR3 sequence: CASSFGHRVTEAFF. CDR3 bases: TGTGCCAGCAGTTTCGGACATCGGGTCACTGAAGCTTTCTTT.

Ten or more counts support this clonotype. J is TRBJ1-5 and V is TRBV7-8, with D unresolved. V was clipped by 3 bases and J by 2 bases, with 11 bases between them. The CDR3 has 15 amino acids. Germline lookup yields CDR1 SGHVS and CDR2 FQNEAQ. CDR3 loop: CASSLDGQGNQPQHF. As DNA, the CDR3 is TGTGCCAGCAGCTTGGATGGCCAAGGCAATCAGCCCCAGCATTTT.